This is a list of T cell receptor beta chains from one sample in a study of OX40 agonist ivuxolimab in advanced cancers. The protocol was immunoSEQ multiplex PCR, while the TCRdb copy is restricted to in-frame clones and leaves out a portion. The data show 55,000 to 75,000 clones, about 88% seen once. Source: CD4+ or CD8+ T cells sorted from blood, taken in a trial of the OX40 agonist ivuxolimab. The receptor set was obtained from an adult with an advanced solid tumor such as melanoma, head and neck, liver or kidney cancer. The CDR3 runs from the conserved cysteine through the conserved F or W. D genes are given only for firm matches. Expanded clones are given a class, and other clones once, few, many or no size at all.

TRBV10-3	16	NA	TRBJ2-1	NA	CAISESGSRTYNEQFF	TGTGCCATCAGTGAGTCAGGTTCTAGGACATACAATGAGCAGTTCTTC
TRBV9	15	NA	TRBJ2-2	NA	CASSVGDAGPGELFF	TGTGCCAGCAGCGTAGGTGACGCGGGCCCCGGGGAGCTGTTTTTT
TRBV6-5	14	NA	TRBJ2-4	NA	CASSPMVAKNIQYF	TGTGCCAGCAGTCCGATGGTAGCCAAAAACATTCAGTACTTC
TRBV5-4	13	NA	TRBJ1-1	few	CAGKTDMNTEAFF	TGTGCCGGCAAGACAGACATGAACACTGAAGCTTTCTTT
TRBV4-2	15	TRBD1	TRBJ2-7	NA	CASSQEGQVVHEQYF	TGTGCCAGCAGCCAAGAGGGACAGGTAGTCCACGAGCAGTACTTC
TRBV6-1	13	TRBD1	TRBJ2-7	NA	CASRDRDQYEQYF	TGTGCCAGCCGGGACAGGGACCAATACGAGCAGTACTTC
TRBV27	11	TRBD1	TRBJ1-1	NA	CLGQGGTEAFF	TGTCTGGGACAGGGGGGCACTGAAGCTTTCTTT
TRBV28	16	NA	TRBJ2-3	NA	CASSPRQVPSTDTQYF	TGTGCCAGCAGTCCTCGACAGGTTCCAAGCACAGATACGCAGTATTTT
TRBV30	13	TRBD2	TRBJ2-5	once	CAWRLAGLETQYF	TGTGCCTGGAGACTAGCGGGATTGGAGACCCAGTACTTC
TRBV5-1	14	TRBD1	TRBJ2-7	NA	CASSPGDRPYEQYF	TGCGCCAGCAGTCCAGGGGACAGGCCCTACGAGCAGTACTTC
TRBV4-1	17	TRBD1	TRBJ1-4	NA	CASSQLSTGAANEKLFF	TGCGCCAGCAGCCAATTGAGTACAGGGGCCGCTAATGAAAAACTGTTTTTT
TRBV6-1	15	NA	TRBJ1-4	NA	CASSEQSATNEKLFF	TGTGCCAGCAGTGAACAGAGTGCAACTAATGAAAAACTGTTTTTT
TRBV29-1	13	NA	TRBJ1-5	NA	CSVGEGFTQPQHF	TGCAGCGTGGGAGAGGGGTTCACTCAGCCCCAGCATTTT
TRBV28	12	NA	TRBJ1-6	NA	CASTYRGLPLHF	TGTGCCAGCACTTATAGGGGATTACCCCTCCACTTT